One and the same sample provided the 27 T cell receptor beta chains below, sequenced in a study of cytomegalovirus exposure and HLA in healthy donors (dated by TCRdb to 2016 to 2017). The library was built by means of the immunoSEQ multiplex PCR assay. For the multiplex PCR, a mixture combining 60 forward primers for TCR Vbeta segments and 13 reverse primers for TCR Jbeta segments was used. TCRdb took this table from immuneACCESS and kept in-frame rearrangements with V and J called. Such tables lack part of the clones; where checked against another copy, unresolved V genes explain under half of the gap, and the rest is unexplained. The sample table holds roughly 190,000 clones, of which 80% to 85% were seen once. The top ten clonotypes cover approximately 1.1% of the sample. Specimen: PBMCs. The receptors were gathered from a woman aged 40 to 50 in good health and CMV-seronegative.

The rearrangement links TRBV12-5 to TRBJ2-3, with 7 bases that match TRBD1. The CDR3 has 17 amino acids. CDR1 and CDR2 from the germline V gene are LGHNT and FRNRAP. V dropped 1 base and J dropped 1; count of bases not matched to a gene: 8. The CDR3 protein is CASGLGNRGPGTDTQYF. The CDR3 DNA follows: TGTGCTAGTGGTTTGGGCAATAGGGGGCCGGGCACAGATACGCAGTATTTT. The full variable domain, its missing parts supplied by reference TRBV12-5 and TRBJ2-3, is DARVTQTPRHKVTEMGQEVTMRCQPILGHNTVFWYRQTMMQGLELLAYFRNRAPLDDSGMPKDRFSAEMPDATLATLKIQPSEPRDSAVYFCASGLGNRGPGTDTQYFGPGTRLTVL.

The chain employs TRBV2 and TRBJ1-2; D call uncertain. Germline V lookup: CDR1 SNHLY, CDR2 FYNNEI. The CDR3 is 12 amino acids. Trimming shortened V by 4 bases and J by 12 bases, and 15 bases separated the two germline ends. Here the CDR3 reads CASSGPPLAHTF. In nucleotides, the CDR3 is TGTGCCAGCAGTGGTCCCCCGTTGGCCCACACCTTC.

Note on this clone: A junction boundary mismatches the germline segment, possibly from a read error. V usage is TRBV29-1 and J usage is TRBJ2-7; 7 nucleotides match TRBD1. CDR3 length equals 12 residues. Germline V gene data show CDR1 as SQVTM and CDR2 as ANQGSEA. The CDR3 coding sequence is TGCAGAGTTGGGACAGAACCCTACGAGCAGTACTTC. Protein product: CRVGTEPYEQYF.

The chain is built from TRBV7-3 and TRBJ2-5, with 11 bases lining up with TRBD2. The CDR3 loop spans 20 amino acids. CDR1 is SGHTA and CDR2 is FQGTGA in the germline V gene. V was pared by 2 bases and J by 4 bases, with 18 bases of the junction left unmatched. CDR3 in amino acids: CASSLFASGTSGGEAETQYF. The CDR3 nucleotides are TGTGCCAGCAGCTTATTTGCTTCCGGGACTAGCGGAGGGGAGGCAGAGACCCAGTACTTC.

This chain joins TRBV29-1 and TRBJ2-1; possible D gene TRBD2, 5 bases. The CDR3 spans 14 residues. CDR1 and CDR2 from the germline V gene are SQVTM and ANQGSEA. Trimming took 4 bases from V and 4 from J, leaving 14 bases between them. Written as DNA, the CDR3 is TGCAGCGTTGTAGGGCTAGCTGGGTACAATGAGCAGTTCTTC. This encodes CSVVGLAGYNEQFF.

This rearrangement joins TRBV7-9 to TRBJ2-5; 12 bases align to TRBD2. This CDR3 contains 15 residues. Germline assignment: CDR1 SEHNR and CDR2 FQNEAQ (reference sequence). Trimming cost V 3 bases and J 4 bases; bases outside gene matches: 3. The DNA of the CDR3 is TGTGCCAGCAGCTTCCTAGCGGGAGGGTTAGAGACCCAGTACTTC. Its translation: CASSFLAGGLETQYF.

The chain combines TRBV2 with TRBJ2-1, with 11 bases matching TRBD2. The CDR3 is 17 amino acids. Per germline, CDR1 SNHLY and CDR2 FYNNEI. After removal of 6 bases from V and 4 bases from J, the junction contained 11 bases not matched to a gene. DNA for the CDR3: TGTGCCAGCAGCCCGATGGGACTAGCGGAGCCATACAATGAGCAGTTCTTC. It is translated as CASSPMGLAEPYNEQFF. Drawing the rest from reference TRBV2 and TRBJ2-1, the complete variable domain is EPEVTQTPSHQVTQMGQEVILRCVPISNHLYFYWYRQILGQKVEFLVSFYNNEISEKSEIFDDQFSVERPDGSNFTLKIRSTKLEDSAMYFCASSPMGLAEPYNEQFFGPGTRLTVL.

The chain has TRBV11-2 and TRBJ2-7, with 8 nucleotides matching TRBD1. In germline, CDR1 is SGHAT, CDR2 FQNNGV. J lost 7 bases, V lost 0 bases, and 17 bases had no gene match. CDR3 length equals 18 residues. CDR3 protein: CASSLDFRTGSGGGEQYF. In DNA, the CDR3 is TGTGCCAGCAGCTTAGATTTCCGGACAGGGTCCGGTGGGGGAGAGCAGTACTTC. Full variable domain (missing parts from reference TRBV11-2 and TRBJ2-7): EAGVAQSPRYKIIEKRQSVAFWCNPISGHATLYWYQQILGQGPKLLIQFQNNGVVDDSQLPKDRFSAERLKGVDSTLKIQPAKLEDSAVYLCASSLDFRTGSGGGEQYFGPGTRLTVT.

The chain's CDR3 is CASSVGGWSSYNEQFF. The CDR3 DNA follows: TGTGCCAGCAGCGTAGGAGGCTGGAGCTCCTACAATGAGCAGTTCTTC. The chain combines TRBV9 with TRBJ2-1; no reliable D call. This CDR3 is built from 16 residues. CDR1 and CDR2 from the germline V gene are SGDLS and YYNGEE. V lost 0 bases and J lost 0, with 10 bases in between.

As concerns this clone: Other DNA sequences of this sample code for an identical CDR3. This sequence joins TRBV2 and TRBJ2-3; 8 bases fit TRBD2. Germline CDR1 and CDR2: SNHLY and FYNNEI. The CDR3 length is 15 residues. V lost 5 bases to trimming and J lost 0 bases; unmatched junction nucleotides: 4. CDR3 region: CASSPGTSSTDTQYF. The CDR3 nucleotides are TGTGCCAGCAGTCCCGGGACTAGTAGCACAGATACGCAGTATTTT.

This chain uses TRBV5-1 with TRBJ2-7, with 11 bases identical to TRBD2. Germline CDR1 reads SGHRS; CDR2 reads YFSETQ. The length of the CDR3 is 15 residues. V shed 3 bases and J 2 bases; nucleotides not matched to a gene: 4. The CDR3 sequence: CASSSGTSGPYEQYF. The CDR3 coding sequence is TGCGCCAGCAGCTCTGGGACTAGCGGACCCTACGAGCAGTACTTC.

The chain carries TRBV11-3 and TRBJ1-3; D not certain. Germline loops: CDR1 SGHNT, CDR2 YENEEA. V lost 5 bases and J lost 4, with 12 bases in between. The CDR3 contains 14 residues. This CDR3 reads CASSTTRAGNTIYF. The CDR3 DNA reads as TGTGCCAGCAGCACAACTAGAGCGGGAAACACCATATATTTT.

V is TRBV6-5 and J is TRBJ2-1, with D perhaps matching TRBD2 (6 bases). Per the germline V gene, CDR1 is MNHEY and CDR2 is SVGAGI. Trimming left V 5 bases short and J 3 bases short, with 11 bases between. The CDR3 is 14 residues long. The CDR3 spells CASSEPTSYNEQFF. The DNA of the CDR3 is TGTGCCAGCAGTGAACCGACTAGCTACAATGAGCAGTTCTTC.

The chain combines TRBV7-9 with TRBJ1-3; no firm D call. The CDR3 is 11 residues long. The germline CDR1 and CDR2 sequences are SEHNR and FQNEAQ (reference sequence). V was clipped by 8 bases and J by 3 bases, with 5 bases between them. The CDR3 DNA reads TGTGCCAGCGCCGGTGGAAACACCATATATTTT. Translating gives CASAGGNTIYF.

This chain joins TRBV5-6 and TRBJ2-7; 9 positions match TRBD2. The germline gives CDR1 SGHDT, CDR2 YYEEEE. CDR3 length equals 15 residues. Trimming removed 3 bases from V and 3 bases from J; junction bases left unmatched: 7. The CDR3 DNA is TGTGCCAGCAGCTCCCTCGCGGGAGGGTTCTACGAGCAGTACTTC. Amino acids: CASSSLAGGFYEQYF.

Only a few counts were recorded for this clone. The rearrangement links TRBV13 to TRBJ2-1; TRBD2 aligns across 7 bases. Germline CDR1 PRHDT, CDR2 FYEKMQ (reference sequence). Germline trimming cut 5 bases from V and 8 bases from J; bases unmatched to any gene: 12. The CDR3 length is 15 residues. CDR3 in amino acids: CASSPKERDIDEQFF. In nucleotides, the CDR3 is TGTGCCAGCAGCCCGAAAGAGCGGGATATCGATGAGCAGTTCTTC.

The chain employs TRBV6-5 and TRBJ1-2; D may be TRBD1 (5 bases). CDR3 size: 15 residues. Trimming shortened V by 2 bases and J by 5 bases, and 15 bases separated the two germline ends. Germline values: CDR1 MNHEY, CDR2 SVGAGI. CDR3 in DNA: TGTGCCAGCAGTTACCAGGGTACCCTGCCTTATGGCTACACCTTC. Its protein is CASSYQGTLPYGYTF.

CDR3 bases: TGCGCCAGCAGCTTGGGGACCCACGGCGGGAGGTGGAATGAGCAGTTCTTC. Protein: CASSLGTHGGRWNEQFF. The J gene is TRBJ2-1, the V gene TRBV5-1, with 8 bases aligning to TRBD2. Germline V CDR1 and CDR2: SGHRS, YFSETQ. The trim removed 0 bases at V and 7 bases at J, leaving 12 bases unmatched. The CDR3 runs 17 residues. The full variable domain, in which reference TRBV5-1 and TRBJ2-1 provide the parts outside the CDR3, is KAGVTQTPRYLIKTRGQQVTLSCSPISGHRSVSWYQQTPGQGLQFLFEYFSETQRNKGNFPGRFSGRQFSNSRSEMNVSTLELGDSALYLCASSLGTHGGRWNEQFFGPGTRLTVL.

This clone was detected a few times. The genes are TRBV7-2 and TRBJ2-2; 10 bases are a match to TRBD1. The germline gives CDR1 SGHTA, CDR2 FQGNSA. This CDR3 region has 16 residues. The trim removed 2 bases at V and 5 bases at J, leaving 5 bases unmatched. CDR3 nucleotides: TGTGCCAGCAGCTTAAATTCGGGACAGGGGACCGGGGAGCTGTTTTTT. Translation: CASSLNSGQGTGELFF.

The chain uses TRBV4-1 and TRBJ2-2, with D perhaps TRBD2 (5 bases). Germline lookup yields CDR1 MGHRA and CDR2 YSYEKL. The V and J ends lost 5 bases and 0 bases respectively, with 16 bases between them. The CDR3 extends over 17 amino acids. In DNA form, the CDR3 reads TGCGCCAGCAGCGTAACGGGTAGCGCCGCGAACACCGGGGAGCTGTTTTTT. Translation gives CASSVTGSAANTGELFF.

The chain couples TRBV29-1 to TRBJ1-5, with a possible D match to TRBD1 (6 bases). Germline CDR1 reads SQVTM; CDR2 reads ANQGSEA. V lost 4 bases and J 4 bases, leaving 11 bases between the germline ends. This CDR3 is built from 13 residues. The CDR3 here is CSVAVDRNQPQHF. For the CDR3, the DNA is TGCAGCGTTGCCGTGGACAGAAATCAGCCCCAGCATTTT.

The rearrangement joins TRBV5-4 to TRBJ2-5; weak D call: TRBD1 (6 bases). V gave up 3 bases and J gave up 6 bases, with 12 bases separating them. The CDR3 spans 13 residues. Germline V lookup: CDR1 SGHNT, CDR2 YYREEE (reference sequence). CDR3 DNA: TGTGCCAGCAGCTCCACAGGGTACCAGACCCAGTACTTC. Protein: CASSSTGYQTQYF.

This clone appeared a single time. The chain has TRBV11-3 and TRBJ2-7; TRBD1 agrees at 7 bases. The length of the CDR3 is 17 residues. Germline CDR1 SGHNT, CDR2 YENEEA. V shed 5 bases and J 5 bases; nucleotides not matched to a gene: 18. CDR3 coding DNA: TGTGCCAGCAGCCATACTAGACAGGGAATTAATCCTAACGAGCAGTACTTC. Translating gives CASSHTRQGINPNEQYF. Variable domain in full (rest from reference TRBV11-3 and TRBJ2-7): EAGVVQSPRYKIIEKKQPVAFWCNPISGHNTLYWYLQNLGQGPELLIRYENEEAVDDSQLPKDRFSAERLKGVDSTLKIQPAELGDSAVYLCASSHTRQGINPNEQYFGPGTRLTVT.

The V gene is TRBV6-5, the J gene TRBJ2-4; tentatively, D is TRBD2 (5 bases). The germline V gene encodes CDR1 MNHEY and CDR2 SVGAGI. Trimming left V 6 bases short and J 6 bases short, with 15 bases between. This CDR3 is 14 amino acids long. CDR3 sequence (DNA): TGTGCCAGCAGCGTAGACTGGAGCGGAAACATTCAGTACTTC. Translation: CASSVDWSGNIQYF.

As regards this clone: Mismatch with germline at one junction end may stem from a read error. The V and J genes are TRBV7-9 and TRBJ2-7; maybe TRBD1 (5 bases). Looked up from germline, CDR1 is SEHNR and CDR2 is FQNEAQ (reference sequence). The CDR3 sequence is 12 residues long. CDR3 region: CSSSRGLSEQYF. The CDR3 nucleotides are TGTTCCAGCTCTAGGGGTTTGAGCGAGCAGTACTTC.

This chain joins TRBV14 and TRBJ2-3, with TRBD2 matching 10 bases. The CDR3 consists of 17 residues. Trimming at V came to 3 bases and at J to 6 bases, leaving 12 bases not matched to a gene. Germline CDR1 reads SGHDN; CDR2 reads FVKESK. CDR3: CASSQGLAGVLGDTQYF. CDR3 DNA: TGTGCCAGCAGCCAGGGCCTAGCGGGAGTTTTGGGTGATACGCAGTATTTT.

The V and J genes are TRBV6-1 and TRBJ1-5; unclear D gene. Germline lookup yields CDR1 MNHNS and CDR2 SASEGT. The ends were cut back, 2 bases at V and 5 bases at J, with 13 bases in the middle. This CDR3 has 15 residues. The CDR3: CASSESAGLDQPQHF. The CDR3 bases are TGTGCCAGCAGTGAATCGGCAGGCCTTGATCAGCCCCAGCATTTT.